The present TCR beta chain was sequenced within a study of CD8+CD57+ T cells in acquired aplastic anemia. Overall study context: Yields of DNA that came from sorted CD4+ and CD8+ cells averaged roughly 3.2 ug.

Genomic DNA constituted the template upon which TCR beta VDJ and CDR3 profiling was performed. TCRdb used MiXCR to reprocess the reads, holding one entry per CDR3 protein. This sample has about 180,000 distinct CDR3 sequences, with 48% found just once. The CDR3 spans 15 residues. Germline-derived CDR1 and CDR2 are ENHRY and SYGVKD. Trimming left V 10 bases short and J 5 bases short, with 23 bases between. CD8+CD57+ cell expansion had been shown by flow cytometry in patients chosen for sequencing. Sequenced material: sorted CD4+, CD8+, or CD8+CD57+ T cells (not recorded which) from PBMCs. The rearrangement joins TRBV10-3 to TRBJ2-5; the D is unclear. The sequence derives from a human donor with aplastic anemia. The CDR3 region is CATRNTHHTWETQYF. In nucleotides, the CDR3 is TGTGCCACCCGCAACACACATCACACCTGGGAGACCCAGTACTTC.